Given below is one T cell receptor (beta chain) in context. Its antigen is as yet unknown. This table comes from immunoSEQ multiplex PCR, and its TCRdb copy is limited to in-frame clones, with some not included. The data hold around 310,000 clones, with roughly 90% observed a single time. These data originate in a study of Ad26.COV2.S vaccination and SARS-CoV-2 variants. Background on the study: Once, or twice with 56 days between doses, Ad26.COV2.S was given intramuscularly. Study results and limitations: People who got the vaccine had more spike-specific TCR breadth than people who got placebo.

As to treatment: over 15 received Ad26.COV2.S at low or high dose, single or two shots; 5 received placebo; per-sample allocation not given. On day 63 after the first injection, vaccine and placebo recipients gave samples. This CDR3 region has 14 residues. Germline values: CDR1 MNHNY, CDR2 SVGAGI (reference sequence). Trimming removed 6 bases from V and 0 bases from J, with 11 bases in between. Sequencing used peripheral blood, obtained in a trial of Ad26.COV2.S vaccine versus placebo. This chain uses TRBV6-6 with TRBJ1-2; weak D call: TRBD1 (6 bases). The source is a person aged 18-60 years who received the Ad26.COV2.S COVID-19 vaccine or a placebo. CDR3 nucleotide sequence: TGTGCCAGCAGCCAGACAGGCTCTAACTATGGCTACACCTTC. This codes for CASSQTGSNYGYTF.